These 30 T cell receptor beta chains originate from one sample sequenced in a study of naive and memory T cell subsets. Both TRBC1 and TRBC2 were covered by a beta constant-region primer of two equimolar oligonucleotides. Ligated cDNA was amplified by four rounds of PCR with nested alpha and beta constant-region primers and SP2. TCRdb recomputed calls from the UMI-ligation and nested PCR reads with MiXCR, one row per CDR3 protein. This table holds tens of thousands of distinct CDR3 sequences, about 11% found once. Their cognate antigens are unknown. Study results and caveats: Especially in CD8 cells, naive repertoires contained a few larger clonotypes, possibly CD45RA-re-expressing memory cells.

Material for sequencing was naive CD4+ T cells from blood. These TCRs come from a human donor in good health.

This clonotype was found a few times. The rearrangement joins TRBV7-9 to TRBJ2-1, with 10 bases lining up with TRBD2. V was clipped by 5 bases and J by 3 bases; unmatched bases: 7. Germline V lookup: CDR1 SEHNR, CDR2 FQNEAQ (reference sequence). The CDR3 consists of 16 residues. The CDR3 loop reads CASSRFSGRLYNEQFF. The CDR3 coding sequence is TGTGCCAGCAGCCGATTTAGCGGGAGGCTCTACAATGAGCAGTTCTTC.

This sequence joins TRBV6-6 and TRBJ2-1; TRBD2 might be the D (6 bases). CDR3 length: 14 residues. Germline values: CDR1 MNHNY, CDR2 SVGAGI (reference sequence). V was clipped by 2 bases and J by 5 bases, with 10 bases between them. The CDR3 spells CASSYLALNNEQFF. The DNA for the CDR3 is TGTGCCAGCAGTTACCTAGCGCTCAACAATGAGCAGTTCTTC.

This clonotype was counted only a few times. The genes are TRBV20-1 and TRBJ2-3; D gene ambiguous. V gave up 1 base and J gave up 5 bases, with 7 bases separating them. The CDR3 has 12 amino acids. Germline values: CDR1 DFQATT, CDR2 SNEGSKA (reference sequence). The CDR3 reads CSARADQDTQYF. The CDR3 region has the DNA TGCAGTGCTAGAGCCGACCAAGATACGCAGTATTTT.

There are a few counts of this clonotype. The V and J genes are TRBV6-5 and TRBJ1-2; D remains ambiguous. V lost 5 bases to trimming and J lost 2 bases, with 6 bases between them. Per the germline V gene, CDR1 is MNHEY and CDR2 is SVGAGI. The length of the CDR3 is 12 residues. CDR3 sequence: CASSDWNYGYTF. The CDR3 DNA reads TGTGCCAGCAGTGACTGGAACTATGGCTACACCTTC.

The genes are TRBV5-1 and TRBJ2-7, with TRBD2 matching over 8 bases. The trim removed 3 bases at V and 4 bases at J, leaving 6 bases unmatched. The CDR3 sequence is 14 residues long. From germline, CDR1 is SGHRS and CDR2 YFSETQ. DNA for the CDR3: TGCGCCAGCAGCTGGGGAAGCGGGAGTTACGAGCAGTACTTC. It yields the protein CASSWGSGSYEQYF.

The gene calls are TRBV27 and TRBJ2-2, with 8 bases matching TRBD2. The CDR3 has 19 amino acids. Germline-derived CDR1 and CDR2 are MNHEY and SMNVEV (reference sequence). Losses at the gene ends were 8 bases for V and 0 bases for J; bases not matched to a gene: 17. This CDR3 reads CASRPWVGAGGANTGELFF. The CDR3 nucleotides read TGTGCCAGCCGACCTTGGGTTGGGGCGGGAGGTGCGAACACCGGGGAGCTGTTTTTT.

The table lists this clonotype with many counts. The genes are TRBV6-1 and TRBJ2-5; D may be TRBD2 (5 bases). The CDR3 spans 18 residues. V was shortened by 4 bases and J by 5 bases, with 26 bases between the two germline ends. Germline V gene sequence: CDR1 MNHNS, CDR2 SASEGT. The chain's CDR3 is CASSGVMPGKVQVETQYF. The CDR3 nucleotides are TGTGCCAGCAGTGGGGTCATGCCGGGGAAGGTGCAGGTTGAGACCCAGTACTTC.

There are many counts of this clonotype. The V call is TRBV7-3, the J call TRBJ2-1; D not resolved. The germline V gene has CDR1 SGHTA and CDR2 FQGTGA. Trimming took 5 bases from V and 8 from J, leaving 16 bases between them. CDR3 length: 14 residues. The CDR3 spells CASSLTSRNDEQFF. CDR3 nucleotide sequence: TGTGCCAGCAGCCTGACTTCCCGGAACGATGAGCAGTTCTTC.

Turning to this clonotype: A much more abundant neighbour one base away suggests this may be a read error. The chain recombines TRBV12-3 or TRBV12-4 with TRBJ2-6; D gene unclear. The CDR3 has 17 amino acids. Trimming pared 9 bases from V and 1 base from J, leaving 19 bases between. The CDR3 loop is CARTRQNSFSGANVLTF. CDR3 sequence (DNA): TGTGCCAGAACCCGTCAAAATTCTTTTTCTGGGGCCAACGTCCTGACTTTC.

This clonotype was detected a few times. The V and J genes are TRBV12-3 or TRBV12-4 and TRBJ2-1; a possible D gene is TRBD2 (6 bases). This CDR3 has 11 residues. V dropped 6 bases and J dropped 12 bases, with 12 bases sitting between them. DNA of the CDR3: TGTGCCAGCAGGGAGAGGGACTTGCAGTTCTTC. This gives the protein CASRERDLQFF.

This clonotype has ten or more counts. The CDR3 DNA reads TGCGCCAGCAGCCAAGATTGGGGGCTAGCGAAGGATACGCAGTATTTT. Translated, it gives CASSQDWGLAKDTQYF. This chain joins TRBV4-3 and TRBJ2-3, with D perhaps TRBD1 or TRBD2 (6 bases each). Trimming left V 0 bases short and J 6 bases short, with 16 bases between. This CDR3 contains 16 residues. From germline, CDR1 is LGHNA and CDR2 YSLEER.

V is TRBV11-2 and J is TRBJ1-4; D unclear. Trimming stripped 4 bases from V and 6 bases from J, with 18 bases between. This CDR3 comprises 16 residues. Germline loops: CDR1 SGHAT, CDR2 FQNNGV. CDR3 nucleotide sequence: TGTGCCAGCAGCTCCCCACGCGGGTTGAGGGATGAAAAACTGTTTTTT. This translates into CASSSPRGLRDEKLFF.

This clonotype was found a few times. V gene TRBV6-2 or TRBV6-3 combines with J gene TRBJ2-5, with TRBD2 as a possible D gene (6 bases). CDR1 is MNHEY, CDR2 SVGEGT, per germline. The germline V and J ends were trimmed by 6 bases and 2 bases, with 13 bases remaining between them. CDR3 size: 14 residues. The CDR3 DNA reads TGTGCCAGCAGCATTACCGGGAGACAAGAGACCCAGTACTTC. Its protein product is CASSITGRQETQYF.

The rearrangement uses TRBV6-2 or TRBV6-3 and TRBJ2-7; the D gene is possibly TRBD2 (6 bases). Between the trimmed V and J ends, which lost 4 bases and 5 bases, there was a span of 15 bases. There are 14 residues in the CDR3. Germline V gene lookup returns CDR1 MNHEY and CDR2 SVGEGT. CDR3 region: CASSLTAGFDEQYF. CDR3 nucleotides: TGTGCCAGCAGTTTAACGGCGGGGTTCGACGAGCAGTACTTC.

This clonotype was counted between two and nine times. This chain joins TRBV20-1 and TRBJ1-4; no clear D gene. The CDR3 has 13 amino acids. Germline CDR1 is DFQATT and CDR2 is SNEGSKA (reference sequence). Trimming removed 3 bases at V and 4 bases at J, with 9 bases between. The DNA of the CDR3 is TGCAGTGCTAGTGGGAGGAATAATGAAAAACTGTTTTTT. Protein sequence: CSASGRNNEKLFF.

This chain uses TRBV12-3 or TRBV12-4 with TRBJ2-7; D possibly corresponds to TRBD2 (6 bases). This CDR3 region has 15 residues. V was shortened by 6 bases and J by 5 bases, with 20 bases between the two germline ends. The CDR3 sequence: CASSGGASGRDEQYF. The CDR3 DNA reads TGTGCCAGCAGCGGGGGTGCCTCCGGCCGGGACGAGCAGTACTTC.

This clonotype was counted many times. This chain uses TRBV20-1 with TRBJ1-6; unclear D gene. V dropped 8 bases and J dropped 0 bases, with 20 bases sitting between them. The germline gives CDR1 DFQATT, CDR2 SNEGSKA (reference sequence). CDR3 length: 17 residues. The CDR3 nucleotides are TGCAGTCTCTTCCCCACTGACCCGAGCTCCTATAATTCACCCCTCCACTTT. The encoded protein is CSLFPTDPSSYNSPLHF.

This clonotype turned up a few times. This sequence joins TRBV20-1 and TRBJ2-2; D might be TRBD1 (7 bases). Germline V lookup: CDR1 DFQATT, CDR2 SNEGSKA (reference sequence). The CDR3 loop spans 16 amino acids. V lost 0 bases and J 6 bases, leaving 17 bases between the germline ends. The CDR3 reads CSARDWRGLAPGELFF. The DNA of the CDR3 is TGCAGTGCTAGAGATTGGAGGGGGCTGGCCCCCGGGGAGCTGTTTTTT.

The chain carries TRBV15 and TRBJ1-5; D might be TRBD1 (5 bases). V shed 4 bases and J shed 5 bases, with 15 bases lying between them. CDR3 length: 15 residues. The germline V gene has CDR1 LNHNV and CDR2 YYDKDF (reference sequence). The CDR3 bases are TGTGCCACCAGCACCGGGGGAGGGCCCTATCAGCCCCAGCATTTT. Translated: CATSTGGGPYQPQHF.

This clonotype showed up many times. The chain combines TRBV15 with TRBJ2-2; TRBD2 agrees at 7 bases. V trimming: 4 bases; J trimming: 2 bases; junction bases outside the gene matches: 13. This CDR3 spans 18 amino acids. The germline gives CDR1 LNHNV, CDR2 YYDKDF (reference sequence). The CDR3 region is CATSNPRGREGNTGELFF. The CDR3 DNA reads as TGTGCCACCAGCAATCCCCGAGGGAGGGAGGGTAACACCGGGGAGCTGTTTTTT.

This clonotype showed up just a few times. The V gene is TRBV4-2, the J gene TRBJ2-5; D not certain. Trimming removed 4 bases at V and 2 bases at J, with 14 bases between. Germline V gene lookup returns CDR1 LGHNA and CDR2 YNFKEQ. There are 15 residues in the CDR3. The CDR3 sequence: CASSPQSVPQETQYF. CDR3 in DNA: TGTGCCAGCAGCCCACAGTCGGTTCCACAAGAGACCCAGTACTTC.

The chain couples TRBV12-3 or TRBV12-4 to TRBJ2-7; possibly TRBD2 for D (5 bases). The V and J ends lost 8 bases and 6 bases respectively, with 11 bases between them. The CDR3 totals 11 residues. The CDR3 nucleotides are TGTGCCAGCGGACTTAGGACCGAGCAGTACTTC. This gives the protein CASGLRTEQYF.

The chain recombines TRBV6-6 with TRBJ2-2; TRBD2 matches at 8 bases. With V trimmed by 4 bases and J by 1 base, 2 bases remained unmatched. CDR1 MNHNY and CDR2 SVGAGI come from the germline V gene (reference sequence). The CDR3 contains 15 residues. The CDR3 loop is CASSFTSGNTGELFF. The CDR3, as DNA: TGTGCCAGCAGTTTTACTAGCGGGAACACCGGGGAGCTGTTTTTT.

The sample holds many counts of this clonotype. The rearrangement joins TRBV6-2 or TRBV6-3 to TRBJ1-4, with D unclear. Looked up from germline, CDR1 is MNHEY and CDR2 is SVGEGT. V was trimmed by 2 bases and J by 0 bases, leaving 13 bases between them. This CDR3 is 17 amino acids long. In DNA form, the CDR3 reads TGTGCCAGCAGTTACGTTCCGGACTCCTCAACTAATGAAAAACTGTTTTTT. Amino acids: CASSYVPDSSTNEKLFF.

At least ten counts were recorded for this clonotype. This chain uses TRBV6-1 with TRBJ2-1, with 8 positions matching TRBD1. The germline V gene has CDR1 MNHNS and CDR2 SASEGT. CDR3 length: 16 amino acids. J lost 2 bases, V lost 0 bases, and 3 bases had no gene match. The CDR3 here is CASSEAGTGPYNEQFF. CDR3 sequence (DNA): TGTGCCAGCAGTGAAGCTGGGACAGGCCCCTACAATGAGCAGTTCTTC.

This clonotype has a handful of counts. This chain uses TRBV7-2 with TRBJ1-5, with D possibly TRBD1 on 6 matching bases. The CDR3 has 18 amino acids. V lost 1 base and J lost 7, with 23 bases in between. From germline, CDR1 is SGHTA and CDR2 FQGNSA. The CDR3 here is CASSLVLVTQGSRQPQHF. CDR3 DNA: TGTGCCAGCAGCTTAGTATTAGTCACCCAGGGGTCGCGGCAGCCCCAGCATTTT.

In this sample, this clonotype turned up many times. The chain has TRBV28 and TRBJ2-1; 10 bases line up with TRBD1. This CDR3 region has 15 residues. From germline, CDR1 is MDHEN and CDR2 SYDVKM. With V trimmed by 2 bases and J by 5 bases, 3 bases remained unmatched. The DNA for the CDR3 is TGTGCCAGCAGTTTACCCGGGACAGGGGACAATGAGCAGTTCTTC. This translates into CASSLPGTGDNEQFF.

This chain joins TRBV25-1 and TRBJ2-3; D remains ambiguous. From germline, CDR1 is MGHDK and CDR2 SYGVNS. The V gene lost 3 bases and the J gene lost 4 bases, with 14 bases spanning the gap. This CDR3 contains 15 residues. The CDR3, as DNA: TGTGCCAGCAGTGAGGGTCGGGCCCCCCCAGATACGCAGTATTTT. Encoded protein: CASSEGRAPPDTQYF.

This clonotype was counted only a few times. The V gene is TRBV12-3 or TRBV12-4, the J gene TRBJ2-1; maybe TRBD2 (7 bases). The CDR3 length is 15 residues. Trimming cost V 7 bases and J 7 bases, with 20 bases left between them. The CDR3 loop reads CASILRGEGQNEQFF. CDR3 nucleotide sequence: TGTGCCAGCATCCTGAGGGGGGAGGGCCAAAATGAGCAGTTCTTC.

This clonotype was recorded once. The genes are TRBV12-3 or TRBV12-4 and TRBJ2-3; 7 bases match TRBD2. J gave up 2 bases and V 6 bases, and 5 bases lay outside the gene matches. The CDR3 length is 14 residues. DNA for the CDR3: TGTGCCAGCAGGTCTAGCGGAACCACAGATACGCAGTATTTT. This encodes CASRSSGTTDTQYF.